This TCR beta chain was retrieved from a study of blood T cell repertoires in COVID-19. Background on the study: Spain, Italy and the United States supplied samples that represented acute and convalescent COVID-19. PBMCs, B-cell-depleted T cells, or T cells were the source of the cDNA or gDNA that made up the material.

As processed by the authors: Nucleated cell number was recorded as an estimate derived from reference gene primer amplification. Sequencing used immunoSEQ multiplex PCR; TCRdb keeps in-frame clones, though not all of them. The D gene and trimming were derived from the DNA, and the V and J assignments and clone size from that table. The data show tens of thousands of clones, 76% seen once. Sequencing was carried out using peripheral blood. The source is a woman in her forties or fifties with active or convalescent COVID-19.

The CDR3 sequence is CASSVVGLAGQTQYF. CDR3 nucleotide sequence: TGTGCCAGCAGCGTAGTGGGACTAGCGGGCCAGACCCAGTACTTC. This chain joins TRBV9 and TRBJ2-5; TRBD2 aligns across 12 bases. Germline-derived CDR1 and CDR2 are SGDLS and YYNGEE. The CDR3 runs 15 residues. With V trimmed by 0 bases and J by 6 bases, 3 bases remained unmatched.